Below are 3 T cell receptor beta chains sequenced from a single sample in a study of control samples from healthy donors and cancer patients. Sequenced by immunoSEQ multiplex PCR; TCRdb stores in-frame clones only, minus some. The repertoire holds about 28,000 clones, roughly 91% seen once, with approximately 12% in the top ten. Source material: PBMCs. These receptors originate from a man aged 45-65 years with lung cancer.

The chain links TRBV6-5 to TRBJ1-2; 7 bases are shared with TRBD1. Germline lookup yields CDR1 MNHEY and CDR2 SVGAGI. This CDR3 has 14 residues. Trimming removed 0 bases from V and 5 bases from J; junction bases left unmatched: 3. The CDR3 sequence is CASSYSTGEYGYTF. CDR3 nucleotides: TGTGCCAGCAGTTACTCTACAGGGGAATATGGCTACACCTTC.

The chain has TRBV3-1 (or the pseudogene TRBV3-2) and TRBJ2-1; 7 bases align to TRBD2. The germline CDR1 and CDR2 sequences are LGHDT and YNNKEL (reference sequence). The CDR3 has 11 residues. The V segment lost 4 bases and the J segment 10 bases; nucleotides outside the gene matches: 1. CDR3 DNA sequence: TGTGCCAGCAGCCTAGCGGGCGAGCAGTTCTTC. Residues: CASSLAGEQFF.

The rearrangement links TRBV28 to TRBJ2-6, with a tentative D call TRBD1 (5 bases). Germline-derived CDR1 and CDR2 are MDHEN and SYDVKM. V was trimmed by 10 bases and J by 0 bases, leaving 7 bases between them. The CDR3 contains 13 residues. CDR3 residues: CATDSSGANVLTF. In nucleotides, the CDR3 is TGTGCCACCGACAGCTCTGGGGCCAACGTCCTGACTTTC.